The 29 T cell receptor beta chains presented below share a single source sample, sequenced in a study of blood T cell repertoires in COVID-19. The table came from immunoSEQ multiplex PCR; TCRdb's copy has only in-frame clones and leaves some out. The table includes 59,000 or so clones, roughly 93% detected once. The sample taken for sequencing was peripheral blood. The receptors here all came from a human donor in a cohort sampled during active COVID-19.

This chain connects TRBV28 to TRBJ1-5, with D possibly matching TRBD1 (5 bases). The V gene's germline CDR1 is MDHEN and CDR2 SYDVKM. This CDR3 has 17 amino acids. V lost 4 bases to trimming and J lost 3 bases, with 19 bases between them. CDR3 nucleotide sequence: TGTGCCAGCAGTTCCGACAGAGAACGGATAACCAATCAGCCCCAGCATTTT. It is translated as CASSSDRERITNQPQHF.

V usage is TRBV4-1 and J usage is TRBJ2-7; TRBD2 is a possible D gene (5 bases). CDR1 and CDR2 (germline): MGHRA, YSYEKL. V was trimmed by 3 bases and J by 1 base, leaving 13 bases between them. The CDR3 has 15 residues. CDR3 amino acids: CASSHPGIPSYEQYF. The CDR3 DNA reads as TGCGCCAGCAGCCACCCGGGGATCCCTTCCTACGAGCAGTACTTC.

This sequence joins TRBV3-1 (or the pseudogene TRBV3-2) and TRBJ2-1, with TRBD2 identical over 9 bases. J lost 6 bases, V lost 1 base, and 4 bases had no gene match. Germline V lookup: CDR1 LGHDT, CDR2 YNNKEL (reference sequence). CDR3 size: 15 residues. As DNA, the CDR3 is TGTGCCAGCAGCCAAGTTGGAGCGGGAGGCAATGAGCAGTTCTTC. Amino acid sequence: CASSQVGAGGNEQFF.

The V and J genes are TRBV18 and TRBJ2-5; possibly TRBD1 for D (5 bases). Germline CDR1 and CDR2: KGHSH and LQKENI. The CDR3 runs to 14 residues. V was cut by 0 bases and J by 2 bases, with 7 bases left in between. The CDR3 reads CASSPPAGQETQYF. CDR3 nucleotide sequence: TGTGCCAGCTCACCACCGGCAGGGCAAGAGACCCAGTACTTC.

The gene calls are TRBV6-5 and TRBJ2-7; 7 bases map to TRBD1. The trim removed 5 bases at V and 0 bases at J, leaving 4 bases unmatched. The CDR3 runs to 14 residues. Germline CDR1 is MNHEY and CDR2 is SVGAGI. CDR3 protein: CASSRDRTSYEQYF. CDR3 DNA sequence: TGTGCCAGCAGTAGGGACAGAACCTCCTACGAGCAGTACTTC.

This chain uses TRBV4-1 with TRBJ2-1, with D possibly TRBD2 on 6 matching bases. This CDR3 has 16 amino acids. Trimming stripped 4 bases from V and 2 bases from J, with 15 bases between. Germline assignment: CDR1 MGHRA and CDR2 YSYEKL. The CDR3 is CASSPPARGTYNEQFF. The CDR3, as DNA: TGCGCCAGCAGCCCCCCCGCACGCGGGACCTACAATGAGCAGTTCTTC.

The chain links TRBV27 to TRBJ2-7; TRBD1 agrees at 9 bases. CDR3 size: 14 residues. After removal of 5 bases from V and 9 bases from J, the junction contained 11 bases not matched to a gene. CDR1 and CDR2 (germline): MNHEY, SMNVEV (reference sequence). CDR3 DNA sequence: TGTGCCAGCAGTCGGGACAGGGCTCGCGAGGGGCAGTACTTC. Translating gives CASSRDRAREGQYF.

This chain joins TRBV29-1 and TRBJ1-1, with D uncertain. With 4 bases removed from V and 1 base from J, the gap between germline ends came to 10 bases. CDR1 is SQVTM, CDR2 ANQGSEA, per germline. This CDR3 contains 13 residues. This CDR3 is CSVGAHPNTEAFF. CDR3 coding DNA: TGCAGCGTTGGGGCGCACCCGAACACTGAAGCTTTCTTT. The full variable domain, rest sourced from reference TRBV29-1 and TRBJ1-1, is SAVISQKPSRDICQRGTSLTIQCQVDSQVTMMFWYRQQPGQSLTLIATANQGSEATYESGFVIDKFPISRPNLTFSTLTVSNMSPEDSSIYLCSVGAHPNTEAFFGQGTRLTVV.

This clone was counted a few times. The CDR3 protein is CASSLTGTYEQYF. CDR3 bases: TGTGCCAGCAGTCTTACAGGGACCTACGAGCAGTACTTC. The genes are TRBV5-5 and TRBJ2-7, with D possibly TRBD1 on 6 matching bases. Germline V CDR1 and CDR2: SGHKS, YYEKEE (reference sequence). V dropped 5 bases and J dropped 2 bases, with 11 bases sitting between them. The CDR3 runs to 13 residues.

CDR3 sequence: CASSQDIGGRAVQTQYF. The DNA of the CDR3 is TGCGCCAGCAGCCAAGATATAGGCGGGAGGGCCGTCCAGACCCAGTACTTC. V is TRBV4-3 and J is TRBJ2-5, with 9 bases fitting TRBD2. This CDR3 region has 17 residues. In germline, CDR1 is LGHNA, CDR2 YSLEER. V lost 0 bases and J lost 6; bases outside the gene matches: 11.

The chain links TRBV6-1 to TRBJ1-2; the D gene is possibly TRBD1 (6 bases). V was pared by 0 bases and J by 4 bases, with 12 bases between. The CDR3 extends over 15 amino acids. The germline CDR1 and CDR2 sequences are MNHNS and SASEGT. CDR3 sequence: CASSEARGQGYGYTF. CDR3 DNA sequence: TGTGCCAGCAGTGAAGCGCGGGGGCAAGGCTATGGCTACACCTTC.

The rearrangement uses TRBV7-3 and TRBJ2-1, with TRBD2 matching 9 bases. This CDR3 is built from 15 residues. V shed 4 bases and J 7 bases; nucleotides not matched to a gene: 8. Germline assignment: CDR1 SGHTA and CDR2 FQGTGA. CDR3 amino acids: CASSSVGGRVNEQFF. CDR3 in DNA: TGTGCCAGCAGCTCCGTAGGCGGGAGGGTGAATGAGCAGTTCTTC.

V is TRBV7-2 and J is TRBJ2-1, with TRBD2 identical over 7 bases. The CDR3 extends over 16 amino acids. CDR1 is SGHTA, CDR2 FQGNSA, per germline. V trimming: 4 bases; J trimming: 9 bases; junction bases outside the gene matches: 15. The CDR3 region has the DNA TGTGCCAGCAGCTCCCCTCGCGGGAGCCTCGGGATTGAGCAGTTCTTC. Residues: CASSSPRGSLGIEQFF.

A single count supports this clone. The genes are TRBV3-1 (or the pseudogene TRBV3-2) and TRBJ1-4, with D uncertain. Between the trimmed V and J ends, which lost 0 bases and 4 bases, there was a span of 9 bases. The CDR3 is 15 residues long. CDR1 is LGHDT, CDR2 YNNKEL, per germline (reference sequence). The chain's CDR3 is CASSQDLQVNEKLFF. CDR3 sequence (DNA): TGTGCCAGCAGCCAAGATCTGCAGGTTAATGAAAAACTGTTTTTT.

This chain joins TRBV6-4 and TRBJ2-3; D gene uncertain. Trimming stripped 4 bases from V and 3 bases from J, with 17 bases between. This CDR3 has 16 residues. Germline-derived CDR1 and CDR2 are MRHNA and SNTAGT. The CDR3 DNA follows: TGTGCCAGCAGTGGCTCGGATCTAGAATCAACAGATACGCAGTATTTT. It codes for CASSGSDLESTDTQYF.

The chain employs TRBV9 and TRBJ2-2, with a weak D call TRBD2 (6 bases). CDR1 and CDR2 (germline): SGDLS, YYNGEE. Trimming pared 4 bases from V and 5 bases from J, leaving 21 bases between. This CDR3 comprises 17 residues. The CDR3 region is CASSTSTGVRKTGELFF. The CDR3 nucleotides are TGTGCCAGCAGCACATCTACGGGAGTGCGGAAAACCGGGGAGCTGTTTTTT.

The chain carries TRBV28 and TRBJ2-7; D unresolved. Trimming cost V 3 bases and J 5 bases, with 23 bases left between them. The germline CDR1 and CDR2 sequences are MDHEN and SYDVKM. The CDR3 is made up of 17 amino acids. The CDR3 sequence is CASSFGQLGSSLDEQYF. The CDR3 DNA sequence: TGTGCCAGCAGTTTTGGGCAGTTGGGCAGTTCTCTTGACGAGCAGTACTTC.

CDR3 coding DNA: TGTGCCAGCAGCTTAGGGACTGGCGAGCAGTACTTC. Its protein is CASSLGTGEQYF. This rearrangement joins TRBV7-9 to TRBJ2-7; a weak D match, TRBD2 (5 bases). CDR1 and CDR2 (germline): SEHNR, FQNEAQ (reference sequence). The CDR3 contains 12 residues. V was clipped by 1 base and J by 6 bases, with 7 bases between them.

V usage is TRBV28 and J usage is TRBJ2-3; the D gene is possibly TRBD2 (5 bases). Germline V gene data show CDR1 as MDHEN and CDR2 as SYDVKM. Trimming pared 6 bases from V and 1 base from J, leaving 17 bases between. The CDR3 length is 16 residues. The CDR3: CASRDGPALGTDTQYF. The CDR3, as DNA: TGTGCCAGCAGGGACGGACCAGCACTAGGCACAGATACGCAGTATTTT.

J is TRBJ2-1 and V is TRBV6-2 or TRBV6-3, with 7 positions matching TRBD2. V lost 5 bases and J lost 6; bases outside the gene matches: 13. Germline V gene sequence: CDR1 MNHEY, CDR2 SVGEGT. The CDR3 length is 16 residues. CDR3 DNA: TGTGCCAGCAGTCTTCCTTCGGGAGGCCGGGGCAATGAGCAGTTCTTC. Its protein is CASSLPSGGRGNEQFF.

The CDR3 nucleotides are TGTGCCAGCAGCTTAGCTGGACAGGGAGGGGGAGGAGAAAAACTGTTTTTT. Translated, it gives CASSLAGQGGGGEKLFF. The J gene is TRBJ1-4, the V gene TRBV7-9, with TRBD1 identical over 8 bases. This CDR3 comprises 17 residues. The germline gives CDR1 SEHNR, CDR2 FQNEAQ (reference sequence). Unmatched junction bases numbered 11, after V lost 0 bases and J lost 8 bases.

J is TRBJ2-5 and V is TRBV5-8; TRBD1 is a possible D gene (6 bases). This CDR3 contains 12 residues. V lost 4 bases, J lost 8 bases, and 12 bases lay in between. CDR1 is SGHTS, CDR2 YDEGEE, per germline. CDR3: CASSPPGETQYF. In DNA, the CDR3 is TGTGCCAGCAGCCCCCCAGGGGAAACCCAGTACTTC. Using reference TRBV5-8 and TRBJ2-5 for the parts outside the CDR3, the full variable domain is EAGVTQSPTHLIKTRGQQATLRCSPISGHTSVYWYQQALGLGLQFLLWYDEGEERNRGNFPPRFSGRQFPNYSSELNVNALELEDSALYLCASSPPGETQYFGPGTRLLVL.

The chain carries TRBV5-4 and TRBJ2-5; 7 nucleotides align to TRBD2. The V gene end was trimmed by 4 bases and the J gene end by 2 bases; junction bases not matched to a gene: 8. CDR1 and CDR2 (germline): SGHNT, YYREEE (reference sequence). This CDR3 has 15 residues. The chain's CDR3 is CASSRPSGDQETQYF. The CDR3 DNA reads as TGTGCCAGCAGCCGCCCCAGCGGGGATCAAGAGACCCAGTACTTC.

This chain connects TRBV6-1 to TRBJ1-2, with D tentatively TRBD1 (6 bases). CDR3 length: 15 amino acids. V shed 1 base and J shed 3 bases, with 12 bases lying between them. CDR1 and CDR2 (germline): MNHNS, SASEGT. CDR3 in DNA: TGTGCCAGCAGTGAAGGGGGGGGGCCCTACTATGGCTACACCTTC. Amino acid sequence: CASSEGGGPYYGYTF.

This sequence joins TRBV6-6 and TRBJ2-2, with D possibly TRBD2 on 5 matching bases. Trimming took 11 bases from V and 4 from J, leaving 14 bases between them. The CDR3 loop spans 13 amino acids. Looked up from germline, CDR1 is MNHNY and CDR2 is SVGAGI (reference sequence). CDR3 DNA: TGTGCCGGCGCCGAGGGTGGCACCGGGGAGCTGTTTTTT. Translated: CAGAEGGTGELFF.

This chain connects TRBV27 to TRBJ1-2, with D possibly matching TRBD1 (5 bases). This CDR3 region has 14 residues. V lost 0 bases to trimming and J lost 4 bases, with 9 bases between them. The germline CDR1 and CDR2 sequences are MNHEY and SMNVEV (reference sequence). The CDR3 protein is CASSLSDKGYGYTF. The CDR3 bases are TGTGCCAGCAGTTTATCGGACAAAGGCTATGGCTACACCTTC.

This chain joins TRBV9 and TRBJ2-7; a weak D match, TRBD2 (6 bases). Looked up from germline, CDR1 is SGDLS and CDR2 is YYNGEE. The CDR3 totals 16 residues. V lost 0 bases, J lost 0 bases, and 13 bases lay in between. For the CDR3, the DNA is TGTGCCAGCAGCGTAGGCCCCCCCGGGAGCTCCTACGAGCAGTACTTC. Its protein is CASSVGPPGSSYEQYF. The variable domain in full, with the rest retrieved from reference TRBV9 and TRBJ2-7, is DSGVTQTPKHLITATGQRVTLRCSPRSGDLSVYWYQQSLDQGLQFLIQYYNGEERAKGNILERFSAQQFPDLHSELNLSSLELGDSALYFCASSVGPPGSSYEQYFGPGTRLTVT.

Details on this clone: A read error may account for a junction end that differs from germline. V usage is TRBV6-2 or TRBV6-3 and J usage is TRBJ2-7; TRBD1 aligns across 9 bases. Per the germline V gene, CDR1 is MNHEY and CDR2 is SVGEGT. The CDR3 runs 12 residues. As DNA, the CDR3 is TGTGCCAGCAGTACCGGACAGGGGACAAAGGGGTTC. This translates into CASSTGQGTKGF.

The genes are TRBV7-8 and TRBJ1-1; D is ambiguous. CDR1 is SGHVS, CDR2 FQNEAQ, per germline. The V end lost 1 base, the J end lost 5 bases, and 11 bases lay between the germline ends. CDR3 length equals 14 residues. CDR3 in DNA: TGTGCCAGCAGCTTAGTTCAGGATAGGACTGAAGCTTTCTTT. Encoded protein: CASSLVQDRTEAFF.